A single sample gave rise to the 10 T cell receptor beta chains below, sequenced in a study of blood T cells in healthy people across ages. Primed by a sample-barcoded 5' primer and a J-beta primer mix, a second PCR proceeded for roughly 6 to 12 cycles. TCRdb redid the calling of the 5' RACE reads with MiXCR, one entry per CDR3 protein. The sample lists about 1.4 million distinct CDR3 sequences, approximately 59% occurring once. The material sequenced was blood. All receptors come from a man between 18 and 29 years old in good health.

The chain couples TRBV12-3 or TRBV12-4 to TRBJ1-2, with unresolved D. CDR3 length: 14 residues. The germline V and J ends were trimmed by 8 bases and 7 bases, with 20 bases remaining between them. CDR3 protein: CASSPRNGVSGYTF. CDR3 bases: TGTGCCAGCTCACCCAGGAATGGGGTTTCTGGCTACACCTTC.

CDR3 amino acids: CASTSNTGSTEAFF. The CDR3 nucleotides read TGTGCCAGCACCTCAAACACCGGGAGCACTGAAGCTTTCTTT. This chain links TRBV6-2 or TRBV6-3 with TRBJ1-1; D uncertain. The CDR3 contains 14 residues. Germline values: CDR1 MNHEY, CDR2 SVGEGT. V shed 7 bases and J shed 4 bases, with 16 bases lying between them.

As for this clonotype: Compared with germline, one end of the junction differs, possibly owing to a read error. The chain combines TRBV14 with TRBJ2-5; D perhaps matches TRBD1 (8 bases). The germline gives CDR1 SGHDN, CDR2 FVKESK. The CDR3 contains 16 residues. Here the CDR3 reads CASSFRGRGGQEAQYF. The CDR3 DNA is TGTGCCAGCAGCTTCAGGGGGCGCGGGGGCCAAGAGGCCCAGTACTTC.

The V gene is TRBV7-2, the J gene TRBJ2-3, with 7 bases aligning to TRBD2. The germline CDR1 and CDR2 sequences are SGHTA and FQGNSA. V was clipped by 5 bases and J by 4 bases; unmatched bases: 6. The CDR3 sequence is 14 residues long. The CDR3 sequence: CASSPTTSPDTQYF. For the CDR3, the DNA is TGTGCCAGCAGCCCCACGACTAGCCCAGATACGCAGTATTTT. The full variable domain, its missing parts supplied by reference TRBV7-2 and TRBJ2-3, is GAGVSQSPSNKVTEKGKDVELRCDPISGHTALYWYRQSLGQGLEFLIYFQGNSAPDKSGLPSDRFSAERTGGSVSTLTIQRTQQEDSAVYLCASSPTTSPDTQYFGPGTRLTVL.

This clonotype appeared a few times. The CDR3 region has the DNA TGCAGCGTTGAGAGAGGGACTAGCGGGGGGGCGACAGATACGCAGTATTTT. The encoded protein is CSVERGTSGGATDTQYF. The chain links TRBV29-1 to TRBJ2-3; TRBD2 aligns across 16 bases. V shed 3 bases and J 3 bases; nucleotides not matched to a gene: 6. Germline CDR1 SQVTM, CDR2 ANQGSEA. CDR3 length: 17 residues.

This clonotype was picked up a small number of times. The V and J genes are TRBV7-9 and TRBJ2-1; TRBD1 matches 7 bases. The CDR3 is 18 amino acids. Germline values: CDR1 SEHNR, CDR2 FQNEAQ (reference sequence). Trimming cost V 6 bases and J 0 bases; bases outside gene matches: 14. The CDR3: CASSPGQVPSLSYNEQFF. The CDR3 nucleotides are TGTGCCAGCAGTCCCGGACAGGTTCCCTCTCTCTCCTACAATGAGCAGTTCTTC.

The chain combines TRBV11-2 with TRBJ2-7, with D possibly TRBD2 on 6 matching bases. The length of the CDR3 is 15 residues. Germline V gene sequence: CDR1 SGHAT, CDR2 FQNNGV. V lost 5 bases and J 2 bases, leaving 16 bases between the germline ends. The CDR3: CASSAGGGSPYEQYF. As DNA, the CDR3 is TGTGCCAGCAGCGCAGGTGGGGGGTCGCCCTACGAGCAGTACTTC. The complete variable domain, with remaining parts taken from reference TRBV11-2 and TRBJ2-7, reads EAGVAQSPRYKIIEKRQSVAFWCNPISGHATLYWYQQILGQGPKLLIQFQNNGVVDDSQLPKDRFSAERLKGVDSTLKIQPAKLEDSAVYLCASSAGGGSPYEQYFGPGTRLTVT.

This chain links TRBV5-5 with TRBJ2-1; TRBD2 matches at 7 bases. V lost 2 bases and J lost 7; bases outside the gene matches: 9. The CDR3 consists of 15 residues. Germline CDR1 and CDR2: SGHKS and YYEKEE (reference sequence). The CDR3: CASSLVAGLKNEQFF. The CDR3 DNA reads as TGTGCCAGCAGCTTAGTAGCGGGCCTAAAAAATGAGCAGTTCTTC.

This sequence joins TRBV6-2 or TRBV6-3 and TRBJ2-4, with 7 bases identical to TRBD2. The CDR3 contains 12 residues. V trimming: 11 bases; J trimming: 8 bases; junction bases outside the gene matches: 9. Per germline, CDR1 MNHEY and CDR2 SVGEGT. Here the CDR3 DNA reads TGTGCCGCGAAGACTAGCTTGGACATTCAGTACTTC. As protein: CAAKTSLDIQYF.

In DNA form, the CDR3 reads TGCAGCGTTGAAGATCGGTTAAGGCAGTACTTC. It is translated as CSVEDRLRQYF. The chain is built from TRBV29-1 and TRBJ2-7; D not certain. In germline, CDR1 is SQVTM, CDR2 ANQGSEA. V shed 0 bases and J shed 9 bases, with 9 bases lying between them. This CDR3 has 11 amino acids.